This T cell receptor beta chain was identified in a study of PD-L1 blockade in urothelial cancer. Clones were sequenced by immunoSEQ multiplex PCR, and TCRdb holds only the in-frame ones, with some missing. The data contain roughly 110,000 clones, 91% of them singletons. As to time point: peripheral blood 6 weeks after treatment start. The CDR3 extends over 16 amino acids. After removal of 4 bases from V and 2 bases from J, the junction contained 7 bases not matched to a gene. CDR1 and CDR2 from the germline V gene are SNHLY and FYNNEI. Sequences were derived from PBMCs, sampled around atezolizumab (anti-PD-L1) treatment. The TCR comes from a man aged 55 to 70 with urothelial cancer. The chain uses TRBV2 and TRBJ2-2, with 7 nucleotides matching TRBD2. The CDR3 region has the DNA TGTGCCAGCAGTGTTACGGGAGGCCTAAACACCGGGGAGCTGTTTTTT. It specifies CASSVTGGLNTGELFF.